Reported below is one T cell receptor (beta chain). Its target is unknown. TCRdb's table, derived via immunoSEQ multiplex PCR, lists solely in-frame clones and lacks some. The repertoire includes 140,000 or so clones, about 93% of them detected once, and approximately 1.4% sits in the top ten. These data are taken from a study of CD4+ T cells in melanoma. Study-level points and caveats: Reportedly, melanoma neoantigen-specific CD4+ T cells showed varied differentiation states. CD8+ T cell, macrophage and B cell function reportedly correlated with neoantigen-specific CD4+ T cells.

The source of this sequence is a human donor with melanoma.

The CDR3 is CASSLRQPGSGNTIYF. The DNA of the CDR3 is TGTGCCAGCAGCTTACGACAGCCAGGGTCTGGAAACACCATATATTTT. The genes are TRBV5-5 and TRBJ1-3; possibly TRBD1 for D (5 bases). V dropped 2 bases and J dropped 1 base, with 13 bases sitting between them. Germline loops: CDR1 SGHKS, CDR2 YYEKEE (reference sequence). There are 16 residues in the CDR3.